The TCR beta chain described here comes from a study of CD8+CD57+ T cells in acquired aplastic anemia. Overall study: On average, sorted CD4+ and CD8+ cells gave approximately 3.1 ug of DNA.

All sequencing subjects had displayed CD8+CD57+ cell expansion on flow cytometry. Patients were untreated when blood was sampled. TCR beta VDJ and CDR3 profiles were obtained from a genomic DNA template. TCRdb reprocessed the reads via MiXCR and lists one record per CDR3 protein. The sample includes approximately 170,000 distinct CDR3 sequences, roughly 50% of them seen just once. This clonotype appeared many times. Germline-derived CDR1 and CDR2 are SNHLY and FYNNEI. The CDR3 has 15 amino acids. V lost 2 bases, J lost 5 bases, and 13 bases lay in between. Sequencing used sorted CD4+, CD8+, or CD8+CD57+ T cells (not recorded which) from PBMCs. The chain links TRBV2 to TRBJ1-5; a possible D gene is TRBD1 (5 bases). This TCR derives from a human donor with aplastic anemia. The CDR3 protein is CASSERQGYHQPQHF. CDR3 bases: TGTGCCAGCAGTGAACGGCAGGGATACCATCAGCCCCAGCATTTT.